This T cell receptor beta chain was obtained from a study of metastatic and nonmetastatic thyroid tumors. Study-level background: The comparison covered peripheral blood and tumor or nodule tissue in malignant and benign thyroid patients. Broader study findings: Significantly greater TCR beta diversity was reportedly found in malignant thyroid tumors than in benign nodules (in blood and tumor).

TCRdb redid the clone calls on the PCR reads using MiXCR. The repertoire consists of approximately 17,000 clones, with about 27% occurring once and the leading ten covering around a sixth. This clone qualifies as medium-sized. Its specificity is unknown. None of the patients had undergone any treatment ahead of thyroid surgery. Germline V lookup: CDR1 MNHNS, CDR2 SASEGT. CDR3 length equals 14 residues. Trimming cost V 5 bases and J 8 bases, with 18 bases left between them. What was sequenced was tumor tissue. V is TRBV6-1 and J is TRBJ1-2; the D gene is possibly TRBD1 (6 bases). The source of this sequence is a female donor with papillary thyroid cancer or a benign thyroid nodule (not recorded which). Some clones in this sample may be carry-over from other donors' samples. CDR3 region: CASSSWGQRVGYTF. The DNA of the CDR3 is TGTGCCAGCAGTTCGTGGGGGCAGCGCGTAGGCTACACCTTC.